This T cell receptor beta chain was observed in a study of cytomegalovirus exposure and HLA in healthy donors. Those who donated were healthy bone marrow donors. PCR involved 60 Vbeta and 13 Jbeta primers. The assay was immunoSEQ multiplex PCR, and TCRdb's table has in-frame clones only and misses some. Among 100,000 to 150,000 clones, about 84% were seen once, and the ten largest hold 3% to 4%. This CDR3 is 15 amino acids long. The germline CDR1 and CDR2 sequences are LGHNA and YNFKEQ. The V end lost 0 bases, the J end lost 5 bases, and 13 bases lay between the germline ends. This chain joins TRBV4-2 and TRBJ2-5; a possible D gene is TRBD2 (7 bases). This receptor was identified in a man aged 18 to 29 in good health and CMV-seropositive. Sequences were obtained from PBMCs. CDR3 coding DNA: TGTGCCAGCAGCCAAGATAGGGGGGGTCAGGAGACCCAGTACTTC. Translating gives CASSQDRGGQETQYF.